This T cell receptor (beta chain) comes out of a study of shared clonotypes between healthy human individuals. Across the study: Contributing individuals were a couple of females and three males aged 18 to 49. Study findings and constraints: A generally larger estimated richness was seen in naive subsets than in memory subsets.

Per sorted-subset replicate PCR, input was around 200 ng DNA, representing around 30,000 T cell genomes. Repertoires were generated with immunoSEQ multiplex PCR, while TCRdb's copy carries only in-frame clones and drops some. The data show about 2,200,000 clones, with more than 85% seen just once and more than 1.5% held by the top ten. CDR3 length: 17 amino acids. Germline-derived CDR1 and CDR2 are SGHVS and FNYEAQ. Deletions cut 2 bases from V and 0 bases from J, with 14 bases between. Comment on this clone: The antigen remains undetermined.

Terminally differentiated effector memory CD45RA+ cells were left out of the naive CD8 fraction, which was CD45RO-negative and positively selected for CCR7. V and J are TRBV7-6 and TRBJ1-3, with a tentative D call TRBD1 (6 bases). The receptor's source is a man aged 18 to 30 in good health. Some clones in this sample may be carry-over from other donors' samples. The sequenced material came from naive CD8+ T cells from PBMCs. This chain's CDR3 is CASSLSSGDDSGNTIYF. The CDR3, as DNA: TGTGCCAGCAGCTTATCATCAGGGGACGACTCTGGAAACACCATATATTTT.